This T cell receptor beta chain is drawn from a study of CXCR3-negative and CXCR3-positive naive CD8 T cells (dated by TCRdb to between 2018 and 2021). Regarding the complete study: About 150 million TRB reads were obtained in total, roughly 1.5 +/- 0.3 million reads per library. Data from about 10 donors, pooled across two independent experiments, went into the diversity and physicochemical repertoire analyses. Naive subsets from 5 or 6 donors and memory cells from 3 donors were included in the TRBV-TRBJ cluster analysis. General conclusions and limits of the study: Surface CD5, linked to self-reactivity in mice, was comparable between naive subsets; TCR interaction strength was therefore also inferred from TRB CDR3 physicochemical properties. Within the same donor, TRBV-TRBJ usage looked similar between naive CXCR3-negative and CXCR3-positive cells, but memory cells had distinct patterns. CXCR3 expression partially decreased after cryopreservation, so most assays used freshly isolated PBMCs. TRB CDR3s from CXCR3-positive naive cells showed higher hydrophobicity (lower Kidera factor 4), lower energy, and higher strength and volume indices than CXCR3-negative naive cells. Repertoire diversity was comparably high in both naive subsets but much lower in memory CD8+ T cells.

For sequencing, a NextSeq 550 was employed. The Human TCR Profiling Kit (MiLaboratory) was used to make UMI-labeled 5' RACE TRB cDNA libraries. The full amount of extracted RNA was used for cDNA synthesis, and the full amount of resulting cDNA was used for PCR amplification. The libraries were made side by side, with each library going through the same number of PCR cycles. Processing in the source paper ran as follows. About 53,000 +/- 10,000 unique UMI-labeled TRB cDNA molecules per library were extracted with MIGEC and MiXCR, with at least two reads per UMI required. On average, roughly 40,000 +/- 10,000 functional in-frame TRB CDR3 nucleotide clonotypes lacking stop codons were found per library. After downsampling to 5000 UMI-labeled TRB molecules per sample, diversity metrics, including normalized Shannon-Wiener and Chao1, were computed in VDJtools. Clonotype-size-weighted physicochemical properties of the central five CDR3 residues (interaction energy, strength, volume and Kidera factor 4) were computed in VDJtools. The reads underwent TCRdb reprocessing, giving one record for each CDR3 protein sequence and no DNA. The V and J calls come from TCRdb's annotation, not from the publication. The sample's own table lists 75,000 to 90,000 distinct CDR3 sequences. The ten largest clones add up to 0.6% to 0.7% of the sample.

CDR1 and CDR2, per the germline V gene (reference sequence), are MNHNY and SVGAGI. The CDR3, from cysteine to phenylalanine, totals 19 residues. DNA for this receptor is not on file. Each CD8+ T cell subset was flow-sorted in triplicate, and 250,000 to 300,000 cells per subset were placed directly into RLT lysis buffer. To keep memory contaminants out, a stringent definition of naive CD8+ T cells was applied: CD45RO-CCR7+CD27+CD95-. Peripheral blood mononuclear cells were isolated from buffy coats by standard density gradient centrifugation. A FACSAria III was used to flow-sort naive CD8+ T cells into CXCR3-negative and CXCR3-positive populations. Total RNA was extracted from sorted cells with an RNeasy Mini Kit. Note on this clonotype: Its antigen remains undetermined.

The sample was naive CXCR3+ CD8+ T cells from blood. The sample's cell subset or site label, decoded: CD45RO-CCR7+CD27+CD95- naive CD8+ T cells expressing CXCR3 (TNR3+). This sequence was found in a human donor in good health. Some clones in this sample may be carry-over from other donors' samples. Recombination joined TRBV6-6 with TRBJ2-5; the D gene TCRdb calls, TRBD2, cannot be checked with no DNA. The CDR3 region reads CASSYSLTGKRGNQETQYF.